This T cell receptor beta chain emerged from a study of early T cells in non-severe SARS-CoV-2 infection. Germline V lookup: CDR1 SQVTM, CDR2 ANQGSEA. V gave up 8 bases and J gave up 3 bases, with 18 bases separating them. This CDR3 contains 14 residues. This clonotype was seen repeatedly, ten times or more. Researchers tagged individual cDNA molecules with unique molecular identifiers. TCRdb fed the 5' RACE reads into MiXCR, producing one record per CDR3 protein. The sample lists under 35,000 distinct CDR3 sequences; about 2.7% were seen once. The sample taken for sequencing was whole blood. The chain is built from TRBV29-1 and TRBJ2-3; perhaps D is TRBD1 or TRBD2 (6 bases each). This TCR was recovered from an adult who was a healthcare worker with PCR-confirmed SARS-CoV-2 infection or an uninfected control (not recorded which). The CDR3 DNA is TGCAGCTCCCGGTCGGGGGCGGGGACAGATACGCAGTATTTT. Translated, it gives CSSRSGAGTDTQYF.